These T cell receptor beta chains were read from a single sample in a study of blood T cell repertoires in COVID-19. TCRdb keeps only in-frame clones here, not all; method: immunoSEQ multiplex PCR. The data hold about 210,000 clones, with 84% observed a single time. Sequenced material: peripheral blood. The origin of the receptors is a woman in her fifties or sixties with active or convalescent COVID-19. Each CDR3 is given with its conserved first and last residue. D genes are given only for firm matches. Expanded clones are given a class, and other clones once, few, many or no size at all.

abundance: NA
v_gene: TRBV5-1
j_gene: TRBJ2-5
d_gene: TRBD2
CDR3aa: CASSLLAGVEETQYF

abundance: NA
v_gene: TRBV28
j_gene: TRBJ1-1
d_gene: NA
CDR3aa: CASRPASRGAKMNTEAFF

abundance: NA
v_gene: TRBV28
j_gene: TRBJ1-5
d_gene: NA
CDR3aa: CASSSPYTGNQPQHF

abundance: NA
v_gene: TRBV24-1
j_gene: TRBJ2-1
d_gene: NA
CDR3aa: CATSLGGRDEQFF

abundance: NA
v_gene: TRBV6-1
j_gene: TRBJ1-2
d_gene: NA
CDR3aa: CASSEARGYTF

abundance: once
v_gene: TRBV28
j_gene: TRBJ2-4
d_gene: TRBD2
CDR3aa: CASSLGTSGGPPAKNIQYF

abundance: NA
v_gene: TRBV6-5
j_gene: TRBJ1-4
d_gene: TRBD1
CDR3aa: CASSYSGQGHEKLFF

abundance: NA
v_gene: TRBV27
j_gene: TRBJ2-2
d_gene: NA
CDR3aa: CASSFLTGELFF

abundance: NA
v_gene: TRBV7-6
j_gene: TRBJ2-5
d_gene: NA
CDR3aa: CASSSPLYGETQYF

abundance: NA
v_gene: TRBV19
j_gene: TRBJ1-1
d_gene: NA
CDR3aa: CASTLTWGGDTEAFF

abundance: NA
v_gene: TRBV12-5
j_gene: TRBJ2-5
d_gene: TRBD2
CDR3aa: CASGLSGVETQYF

abundance: NA
v_gene: TRBV6-5
j_gene: TRBJ2-5
d_gene: TRBD1
CDR3aa: CASRPTGWETQYF

abundance: NA
v_gene: TRBV6-2/TRBV6-3
j_gene: TRBJ2-3
d_gene: TRBD2
CDR3aa: CASSYLVQRRDPGGTRSTQYF

abundance: NA
v_gene: TRBV29-1
j_gene: TRBJ1-1
d_gene: TRBD1
CDR3aa: CSVDSTGTSTEAFF

abundance: NA
v_gene: TRBV9
j_gene: TRBJ1-4
d_gene: TRBD1
CDR3aa: CASSVGGGEGEKLFF

abundance: NA
v_gene: TRBV18
j_gene: TRBJ2-3
d_gene: TRBD1
CDR3aa: CASSPGQGADTQYF

abundance: once
v_gene: TRBV28
j_gene: TRBJ1-5
d_gene: NA
CDR3aa: CASSSQGKGNQPQHF

abundance: NA
v_gene: TRBV15
j_gene: TRBJ2-7
d_gene: TRBD2
CDR3aa: CATSRDLAGGYEQYF

abundance: NA
v_gene: TRBV5-6
j_gene: TRBJ1-2
d_gene: NA
CDR3aa: CASSLVGQEVDGYTF

abundance: NA
v_gene: TRBV2
j_gene: TRBJ1-1
d_gene: NA
CDR3aa: CASSKQETKGAFF